This T cell receptor beta chain was documented in a study of T cell responses to AZD1222 COVID-19 vaccine. Findings and caveats of the study: Regions 160-218 and 743-854 held dominance among vaccine-associated CD4 TCRs, which spanned spike. Most donors were white British, females outnumbered males, and clonal diversity was possibly underestimated. Breadth and depth of Spike-specific TCRs rose after two AZD1222 doses. Epitopes outside B.1.351 and B.1.1.7 mutated regions reportedly drew nearly half of spike TCRs.

Comments on this clone: As yet, its antigen is unknown.

Clones were sequenced by immunoSEQ multiplex PCR, and TCRdb holds only the in-frame ones, with some missing. This table has some 140,000 clones, approximately 87% appearing once. The receptor's source is an adult in good health. Sequenced material: peripheral blood, taken on day 0 of MenACWY control vaccination.

Written as DNA, the CDR3 is TGTGCCAGTAGTATCTCAGTCGGGGGCCCTAAATACGAGCAGTACTTC. This gives the protein CASSISVGGPKYEQYF. The chain carries TRBV19 and TRBJ2-7; the D call may be TRBD1 or TRBD2 (6 bases each). The germline V gene encodes CDR1 LNHDA and CDR2 SQIVND (reference sequence). V lost 3 bases and J lost 4, with 19 bases in between. The CDR3 loop spans 16 amino acids.